This T cell receptor beta chain was found in a study of T cells expressing NK-cell markers. The study, taken as a whole, reports: Specificity for HCMV among expanded NKG2C+ T cell clones was not established.

Looked up from germline, CDR1 is MNHNS and CDR2 is SASEGT. This CDR3 contains 15 residues. About this clonotype itself: Its antigen is currently unknown.

From the 5' RACE reads, TCRdb lists one entry per CDR3 protein and no DNA. The sample includes some 410,000 distinct CDR3 sequences. The receptor comes from a woman between 18 and 70 years old in good health. Material for sequencing was blood T cells: a sorted CD56 or NKG2C T cell subset, CD4+ or CD8+ T cells, or bulk PBMC T cells (not recorded which). This chain joins TRBV6-1 and TRBJ2-2; TCRdb names TRBD2, which stays unverified in the absence of DNA. The CDR3 protein is CASSPSRGSTGELFF.